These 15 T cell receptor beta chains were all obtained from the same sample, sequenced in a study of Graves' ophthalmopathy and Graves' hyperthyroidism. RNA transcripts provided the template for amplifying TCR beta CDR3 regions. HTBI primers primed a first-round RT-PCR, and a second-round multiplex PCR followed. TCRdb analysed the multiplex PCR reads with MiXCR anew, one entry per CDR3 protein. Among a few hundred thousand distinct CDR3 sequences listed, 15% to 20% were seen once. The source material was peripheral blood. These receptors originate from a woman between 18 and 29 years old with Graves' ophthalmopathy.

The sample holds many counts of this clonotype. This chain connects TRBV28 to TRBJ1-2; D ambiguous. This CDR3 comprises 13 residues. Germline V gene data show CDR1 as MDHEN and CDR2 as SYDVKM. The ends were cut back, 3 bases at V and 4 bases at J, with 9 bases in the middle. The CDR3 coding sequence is TGTGCCAGCAGTTTTGAAGGCATCTATGGCTACACCTTC. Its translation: CASSFEGIYGYTF.

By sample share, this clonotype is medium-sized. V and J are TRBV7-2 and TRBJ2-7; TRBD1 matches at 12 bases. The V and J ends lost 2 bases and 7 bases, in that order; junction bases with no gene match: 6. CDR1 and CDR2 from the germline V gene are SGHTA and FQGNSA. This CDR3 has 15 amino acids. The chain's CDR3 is CASSLRGQGAEEQYF. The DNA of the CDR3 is TGTGCCAGCAGCTTAAGGGGACAGGGGGCGGAGGAGCAGTACTTC. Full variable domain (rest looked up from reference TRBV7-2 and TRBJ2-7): GAGVSQSPSNKVTEKGKDVELRCDPISGHTALYWYRQSLGQGLEFLIYFQGNSAPDKSGLPSDRFSAERTGGSVSTLTIQRTQQEDSAVYLCASSLRGQGAEEQYFGPGTRLTVT.

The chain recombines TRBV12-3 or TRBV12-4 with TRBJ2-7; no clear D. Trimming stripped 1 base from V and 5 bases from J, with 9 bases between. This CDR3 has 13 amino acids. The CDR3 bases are TGTGCCAGCAGTTTAGTTCAGTATAACGAGCAGTACTTC. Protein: CASSLVQYNEQYF.

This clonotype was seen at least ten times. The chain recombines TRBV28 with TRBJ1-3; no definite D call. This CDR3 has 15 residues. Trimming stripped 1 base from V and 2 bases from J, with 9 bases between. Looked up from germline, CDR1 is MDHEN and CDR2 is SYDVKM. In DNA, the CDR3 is TGTGCCAGCAGTTTATCCGGGTTGCCTGGAAACACCATATATTTT. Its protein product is CASSLSGLPGNTIYF.

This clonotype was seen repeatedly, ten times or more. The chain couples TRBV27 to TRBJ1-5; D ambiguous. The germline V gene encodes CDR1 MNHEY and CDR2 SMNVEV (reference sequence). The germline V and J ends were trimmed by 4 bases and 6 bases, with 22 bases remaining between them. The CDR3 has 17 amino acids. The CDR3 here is CASSSLRKREGVQPQHF. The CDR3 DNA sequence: TGTGCCAGCAGTTCGTTGCGAAAAAGGGAAGGAGTTCAGCCCCAGCATTTT.

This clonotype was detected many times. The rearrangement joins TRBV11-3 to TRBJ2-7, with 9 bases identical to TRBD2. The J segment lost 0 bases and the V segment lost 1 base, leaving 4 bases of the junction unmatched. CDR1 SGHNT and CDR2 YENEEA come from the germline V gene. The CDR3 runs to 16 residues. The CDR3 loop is CASSLGGGVLSYEQYF. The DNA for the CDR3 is TGTGCCAGCAGCTTAGGCGGGGGGGTCCTCTCCTACGAGCAGTACTTC.

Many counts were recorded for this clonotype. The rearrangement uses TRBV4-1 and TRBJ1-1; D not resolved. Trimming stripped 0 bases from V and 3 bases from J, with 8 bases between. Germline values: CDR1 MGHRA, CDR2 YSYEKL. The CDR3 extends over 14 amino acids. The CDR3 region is CASSQESGDTEAFF. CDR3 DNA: TGCGCCAGCAGCCAAGAATCGGGAGACACTGAAGCTTTCTTT.

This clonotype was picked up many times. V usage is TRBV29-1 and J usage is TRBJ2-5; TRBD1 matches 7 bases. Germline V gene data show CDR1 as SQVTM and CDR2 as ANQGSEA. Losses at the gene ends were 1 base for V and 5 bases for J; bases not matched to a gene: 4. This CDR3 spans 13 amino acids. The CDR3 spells CSVEGTGIETQYF. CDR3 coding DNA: TGCAGCGTTGAAGGGACAGGTATCGAGACCCAGTACTTC.

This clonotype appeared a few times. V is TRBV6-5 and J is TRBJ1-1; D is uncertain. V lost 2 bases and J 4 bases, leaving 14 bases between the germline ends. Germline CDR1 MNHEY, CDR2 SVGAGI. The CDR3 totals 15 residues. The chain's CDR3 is CASSYGSGLGTEAFF. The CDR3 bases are TGTGCCAGCAGTTACGGTTCCGGGCTGGGCACTGAAGCTTTCTTT.

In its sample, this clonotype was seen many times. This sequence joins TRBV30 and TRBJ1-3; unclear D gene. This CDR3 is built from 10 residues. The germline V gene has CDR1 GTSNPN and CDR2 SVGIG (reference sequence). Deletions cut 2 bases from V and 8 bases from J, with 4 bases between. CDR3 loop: CAWSTDTIYF. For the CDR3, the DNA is TGTGCCTGGAGTACGGACACCATATATTTT.

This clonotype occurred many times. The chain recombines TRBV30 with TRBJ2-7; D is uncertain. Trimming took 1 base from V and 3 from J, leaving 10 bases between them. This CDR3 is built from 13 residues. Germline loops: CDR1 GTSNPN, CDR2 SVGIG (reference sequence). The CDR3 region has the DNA TGTGCCTGGAGTGCCTCATCAGGCTACGAGCAGTACTTC. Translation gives CAWSASSGYEQYF.

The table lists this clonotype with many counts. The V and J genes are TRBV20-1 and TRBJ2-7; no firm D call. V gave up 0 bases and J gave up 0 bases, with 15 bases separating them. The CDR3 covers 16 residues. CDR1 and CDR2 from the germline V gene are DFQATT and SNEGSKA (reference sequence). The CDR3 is CSARDPYGPSSYEQYF. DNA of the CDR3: TGCAGTGCTAGAGATCCCTACGGGCCTAGCTCCTACGAGCAGTACTTC.

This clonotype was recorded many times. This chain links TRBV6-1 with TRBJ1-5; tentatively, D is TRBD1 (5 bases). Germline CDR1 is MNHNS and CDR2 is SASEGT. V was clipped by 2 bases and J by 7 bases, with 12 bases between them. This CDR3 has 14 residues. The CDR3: CASSEPGPMQPQHF. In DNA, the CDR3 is TGTGCCAGCAGTGAACCGGGACCGATGCAGCCCCAGCATTTT.

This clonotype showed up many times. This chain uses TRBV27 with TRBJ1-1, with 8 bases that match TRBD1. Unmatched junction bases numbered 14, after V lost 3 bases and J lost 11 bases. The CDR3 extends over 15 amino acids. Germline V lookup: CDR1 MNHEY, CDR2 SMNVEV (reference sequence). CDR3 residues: CASSLAGTGTPRAFF. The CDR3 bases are TGTGCCAGCAGTTTGGCCGGGACAGGTACGCCCCGGGCTTTCTTT.

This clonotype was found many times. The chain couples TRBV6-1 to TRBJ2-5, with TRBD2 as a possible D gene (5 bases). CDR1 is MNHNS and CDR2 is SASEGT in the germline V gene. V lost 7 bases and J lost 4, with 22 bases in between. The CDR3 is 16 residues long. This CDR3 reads CASTQRRQLEGETQYF. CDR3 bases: TGTGCCAGCACCCAAAGGAGGCAACTTGAGGGAGAGACCCAGTACTTC.